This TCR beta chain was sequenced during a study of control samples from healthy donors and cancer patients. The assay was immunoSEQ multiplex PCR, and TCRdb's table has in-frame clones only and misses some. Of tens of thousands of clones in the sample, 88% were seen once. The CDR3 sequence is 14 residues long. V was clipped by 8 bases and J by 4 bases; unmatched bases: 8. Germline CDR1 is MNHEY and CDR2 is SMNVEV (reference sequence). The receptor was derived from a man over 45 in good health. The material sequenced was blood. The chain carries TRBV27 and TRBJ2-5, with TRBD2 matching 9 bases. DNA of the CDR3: TGTGCCAGCTGTGCGCGGGAGGGCCTAGAGACCCAGTACTTC. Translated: CASCAREGLETQYF.